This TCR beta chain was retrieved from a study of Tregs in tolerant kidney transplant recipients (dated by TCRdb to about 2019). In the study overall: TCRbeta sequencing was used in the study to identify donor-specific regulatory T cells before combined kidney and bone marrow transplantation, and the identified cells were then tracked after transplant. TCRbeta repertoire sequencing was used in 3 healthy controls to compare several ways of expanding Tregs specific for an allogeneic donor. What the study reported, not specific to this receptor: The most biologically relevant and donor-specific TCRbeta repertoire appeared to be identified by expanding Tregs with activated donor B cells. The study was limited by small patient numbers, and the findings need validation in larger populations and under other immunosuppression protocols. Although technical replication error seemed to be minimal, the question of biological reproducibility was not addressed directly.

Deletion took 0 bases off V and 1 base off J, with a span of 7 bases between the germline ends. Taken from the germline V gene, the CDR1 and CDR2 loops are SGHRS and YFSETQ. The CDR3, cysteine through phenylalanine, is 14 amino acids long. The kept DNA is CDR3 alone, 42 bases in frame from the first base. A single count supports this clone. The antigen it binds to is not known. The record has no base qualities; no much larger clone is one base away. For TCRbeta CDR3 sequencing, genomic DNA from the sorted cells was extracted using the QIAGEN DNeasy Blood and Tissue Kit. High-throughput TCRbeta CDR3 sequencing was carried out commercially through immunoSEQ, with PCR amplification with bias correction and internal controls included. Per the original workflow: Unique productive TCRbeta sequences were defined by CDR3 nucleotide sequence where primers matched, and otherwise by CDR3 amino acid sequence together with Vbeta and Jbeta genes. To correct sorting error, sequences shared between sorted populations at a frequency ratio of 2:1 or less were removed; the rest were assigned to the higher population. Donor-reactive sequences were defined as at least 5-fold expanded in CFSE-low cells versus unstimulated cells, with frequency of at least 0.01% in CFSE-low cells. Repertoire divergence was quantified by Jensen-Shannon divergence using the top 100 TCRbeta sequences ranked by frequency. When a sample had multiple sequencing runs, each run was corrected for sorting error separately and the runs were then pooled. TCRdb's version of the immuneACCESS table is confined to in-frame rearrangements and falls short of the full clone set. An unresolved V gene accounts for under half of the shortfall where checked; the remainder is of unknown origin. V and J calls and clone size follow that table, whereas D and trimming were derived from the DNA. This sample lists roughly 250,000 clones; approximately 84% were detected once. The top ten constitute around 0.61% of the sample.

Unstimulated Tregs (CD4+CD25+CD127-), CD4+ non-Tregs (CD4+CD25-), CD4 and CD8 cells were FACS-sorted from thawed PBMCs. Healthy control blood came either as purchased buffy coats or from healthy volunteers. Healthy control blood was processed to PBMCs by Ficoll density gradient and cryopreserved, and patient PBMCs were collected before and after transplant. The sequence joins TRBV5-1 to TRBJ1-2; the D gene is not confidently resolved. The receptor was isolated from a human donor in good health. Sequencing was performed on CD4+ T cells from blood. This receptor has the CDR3 CASSLDALNYGYTF. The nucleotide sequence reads TGCGCCAGCAGCTTGGACGCCCTTAACTATGGCTACACCTTC.